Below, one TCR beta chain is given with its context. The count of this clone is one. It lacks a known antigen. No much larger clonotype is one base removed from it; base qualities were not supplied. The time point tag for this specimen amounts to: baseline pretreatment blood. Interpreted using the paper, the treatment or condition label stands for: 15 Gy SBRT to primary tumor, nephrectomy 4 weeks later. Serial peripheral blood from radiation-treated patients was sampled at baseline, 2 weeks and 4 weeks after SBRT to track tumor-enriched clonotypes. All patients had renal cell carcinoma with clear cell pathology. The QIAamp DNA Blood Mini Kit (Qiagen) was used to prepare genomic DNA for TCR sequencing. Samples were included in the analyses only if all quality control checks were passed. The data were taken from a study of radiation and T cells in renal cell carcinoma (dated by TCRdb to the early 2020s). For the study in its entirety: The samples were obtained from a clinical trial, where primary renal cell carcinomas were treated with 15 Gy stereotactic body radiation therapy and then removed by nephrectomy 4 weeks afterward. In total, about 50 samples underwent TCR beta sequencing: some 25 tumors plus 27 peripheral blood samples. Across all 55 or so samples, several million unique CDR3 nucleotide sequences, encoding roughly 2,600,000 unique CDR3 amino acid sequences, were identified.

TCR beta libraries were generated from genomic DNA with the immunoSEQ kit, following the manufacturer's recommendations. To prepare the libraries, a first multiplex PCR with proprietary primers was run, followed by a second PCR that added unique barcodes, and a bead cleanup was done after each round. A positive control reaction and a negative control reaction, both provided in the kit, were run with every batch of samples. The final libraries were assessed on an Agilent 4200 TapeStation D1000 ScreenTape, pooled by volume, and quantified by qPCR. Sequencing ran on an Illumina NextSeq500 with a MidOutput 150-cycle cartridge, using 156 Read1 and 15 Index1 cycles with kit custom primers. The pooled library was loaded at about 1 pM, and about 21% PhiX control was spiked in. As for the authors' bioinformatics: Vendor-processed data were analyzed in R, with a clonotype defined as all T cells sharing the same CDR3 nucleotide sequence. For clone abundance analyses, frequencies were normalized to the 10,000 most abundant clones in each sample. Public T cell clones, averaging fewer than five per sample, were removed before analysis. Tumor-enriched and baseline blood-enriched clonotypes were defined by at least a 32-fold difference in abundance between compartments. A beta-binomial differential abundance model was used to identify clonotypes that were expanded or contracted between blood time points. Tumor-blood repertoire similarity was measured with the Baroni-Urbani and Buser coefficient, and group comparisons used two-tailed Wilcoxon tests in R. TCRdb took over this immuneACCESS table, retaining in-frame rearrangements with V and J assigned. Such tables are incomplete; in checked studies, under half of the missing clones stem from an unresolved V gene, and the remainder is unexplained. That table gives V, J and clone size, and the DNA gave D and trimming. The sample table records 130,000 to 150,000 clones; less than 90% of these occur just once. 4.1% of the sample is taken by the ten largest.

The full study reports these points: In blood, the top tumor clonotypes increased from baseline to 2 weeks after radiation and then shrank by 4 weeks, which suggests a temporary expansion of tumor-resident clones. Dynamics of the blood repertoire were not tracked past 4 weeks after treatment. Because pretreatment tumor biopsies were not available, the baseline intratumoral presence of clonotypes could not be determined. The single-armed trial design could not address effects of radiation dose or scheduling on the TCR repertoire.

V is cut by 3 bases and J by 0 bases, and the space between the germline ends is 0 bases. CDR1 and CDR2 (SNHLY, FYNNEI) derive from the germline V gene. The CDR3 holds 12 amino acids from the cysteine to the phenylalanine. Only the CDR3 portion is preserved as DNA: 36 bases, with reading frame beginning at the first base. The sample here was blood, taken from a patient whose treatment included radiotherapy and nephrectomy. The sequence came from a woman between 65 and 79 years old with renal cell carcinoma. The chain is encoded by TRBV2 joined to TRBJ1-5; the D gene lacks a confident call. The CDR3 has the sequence CASSDSNQPQHF. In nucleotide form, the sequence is TGTGCCAGCAGTGATAGCAATCAGCCCCAGCATTTT.